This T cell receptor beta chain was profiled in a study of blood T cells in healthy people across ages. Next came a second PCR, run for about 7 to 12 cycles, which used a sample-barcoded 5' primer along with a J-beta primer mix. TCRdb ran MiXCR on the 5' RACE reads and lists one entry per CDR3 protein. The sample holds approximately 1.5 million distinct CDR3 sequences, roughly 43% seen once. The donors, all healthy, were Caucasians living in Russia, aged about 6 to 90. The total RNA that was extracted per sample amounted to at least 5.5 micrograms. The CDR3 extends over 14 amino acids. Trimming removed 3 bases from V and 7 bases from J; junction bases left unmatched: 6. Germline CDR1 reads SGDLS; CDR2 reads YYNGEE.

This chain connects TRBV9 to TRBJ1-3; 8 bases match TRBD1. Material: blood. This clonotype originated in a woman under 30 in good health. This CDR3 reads CASSARNRGNTIYF. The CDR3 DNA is TGTGCCAGCAGCGCACGAAACAGGGGGAACACCATATATTTT.